The 6 T cell receptor beta chains below were found in one sample sequenced in a study of cytomegalovirus exposure and HLA in healthy donors (dated by TCRdb to the late 2010s). The method behind the library was the immunoSEQ multiplex PCR assay. A mixture of 60 forward primers for TCR Vbeta segments and 13 reverse primers for TCR Jbeta segments was used in the multiplex PCR. The immuneACCESS repertoire file appears here via TCRdb, limited to in-frame rearrangements. These files lack a portion of the clones; in checked studies, under half of the deficit traces to unresolved V genes, and the cause of the others is not known. The sample has about 120,000 clones on record, around 77% of them singletons. Around 5.5% of the sample belongs to the ten largest clones. The sequenced sample consisted of PBMCs. The receptors come from a man younger than 35 in good health and CMV-seropositive.

This clone turned up a few times. The chain combines TRBV9 with TRBJ2-5; 13 bases align to TRBD2. Germline V gives CDR1 SGDLS, CDR2 YYNGEE. CDR3 length: 16 amino acids. Trimming took 4 bases from V and 3 from J; bases not matched to a gene: 6. The CDR3 is CASSSGGTSGKETQYF. As DNA, the CDR3 is TGTGCCAGCAGCTCCGGAGGGACTAGCGGGAAAGAGACCCAGTACTTC.

In DNA, the CDR3 is TGTGCCAGCATGGAAAACAGGGGGCAGAACACTGAAGCTTTCTTT. As protein: CASMENRGQNTEAFF. The rearrangement links TRBV25-1 to TRBJ1-1; 9 nucleotides line up with TRBD1. V gave up 7 bases and J gave up 1 base; unmatched junction bases: 7. Germline CDR1 and CDR2: MGHDK and SYGVNS. CDR3 length: 15 amino acids.

V and J are TRBV4-1 and TRBJ1-1; D is unresolved. The V end was cut by 2 bases, the J end by 5 bases, with 6 bases between. The CDR3 is 12 amino acids. The V gene's germline CDR1 is MGHRA and CDR2 YSYEKL. This CDR3 reads CASSQQNTEAFF. The DNA of the CDR3 is TGCGCCAGCAGCCAACAGAATACTGAAGCTTTCTTT.

CDR3 nucleotides: TGTGCCAGCAGCTTAGTTGGGCCGACCTACGAGCAGTACTTC. Amino acids: CASSLVGPTYEQYF. The rearrangement joins TRBV11-2 to TRBJ2-7; D remains ambiguous. Germline V gene lookup returns CDR1 SGHAT and CDR2 FQNNGV. Trimming shortened V by 1 base and J by 2 bases, and 9 bases separated the two germline ends. The length of the CDR3 is 14 residues.

The chain joins TRBV21-1 to TRBJ1-2; the D call of TRBD1 is as the table states it, not checked on the DNA. TRBV21-1 is reported as a pseudogene. This CDR3 comprises 16 residues. The CDR3 here is CASSSLRQGVRNGYTF. In nucleotides, the CDR3 is TGTGCCAGCAGCAGTCTAAGACAGGGAGTCCGAAATGGCTACACCTTC.

This clone has a handful of counts. The chain employs TRBV7-8 and TRBJ2-6; 9 bases agree with TRBD1. The V gene's germline CDR1 is SGHVS and CDR2 FQNEAQ. CDR3 size: 16 residues. V lost 2 bases and J lost 2; bases outside the gene matches: 1. The CDR3 sequence: CASSLRTGAGANVLTF. CDR3 DNA: TGTGCCAGCAGCTTACGGACAGGGGCTGGGGCCAACGTCCTGACTTTC. The full variable domain, with the rest looked up from reference TRBV7-8 and TRBJ2-6, is GAGVSQSPRYKVAKRGQDVALRCDPISGHVSLFWYQQALGQGPEFLTYFQNEAQLDKSGLPSDRFFAERPEGSVSTLKIQRTQQEDSAVYLCASSLRTGAGANVLTFGAGSRLTVL.